The present T cell receptor (beta chain) was sequenced within a study of STAT5B mutations in CD4+ large granular lymphocyte leukemia. Germline lookup yields CDR1 SGHNT and CDR2 YYREEE (reference sequence). Germline trimming cut 0 bases from V and 2 bases from J; bases unmatched to any gene: 9. The CDR3 length is 18 residues. The assay was immunoSEQ multiplex PCR, and TCRdb's table has in-frame clones only and misses some. The sample lists about 36,000 clones, about 76% occurring once. V usage is TRBV5-4 and J usage is TRBJ2-2; 8 positions match TRBD1. The sequence was obtained from a human donor in good health. Sequencing was performed on CD4+ T cells from blood buffy coats. The DNA for the CDR3 is TGTGCCAGCAGCTTGGCCGGTATCAGGGGGCGAAACACCGGGGAGCTGTTTTTT. Protein: CASSLAGIRGRNTGELFF.